What follows are 27 T cell receptor beta chains derived from one specimen sequenced in a study of blood T cell repertoires in COVID-19. Generated by immunoSEQ multiplex PCR, the TCRdb table keeps only in-frame clones and is missing some. The repertoire holds fewer than 300,000 clones, with roughly 90% as singletons. Material for sequencing was peripheral blood. Every receptor here comes from a woman in her twenties or thirties with COVID-19, enrolled during active disease.

V usage is TRBV10-3 and J usage is TRBJ2-1; TRBD2 matches 14 bases. The CDR3 spans 18 residues. From germline, CDR1 is ENHRY and CDR2 SYGVKD. Trimming removed 2 bases from V and 10 bases from J; junction bases left unmatched: 13. In DNA form, the CDR3 reads TGTGCCATCAGTGAGCGGCTCTTTGGGACTAGCGGGGGAGGGGAGCAGTTCTTC. It translates to CAISERLFGTSGGGEQFF.

This CDR3 reads CASSYGGKDEQYF. CDR3 in DNA: TGTGCCAGCAGCTACGGGGGAAAGGACGAGCAGTACTTC. The rearrangement joins TRBV7-8 to TRBJ2-7; maybe TRBD2 (6 bases). In germline, CDR1 is SGHVS, CDR2 FQNEAQ. The V end was cut by 4 bases, the J end by 5 bases, with 12 bases between. This CDR3 is built from 13 residues.

The rearrangement links TRBV19 to TRBJ1-1; 8 nucleotides line up with TRBD1. The CDR3 consists of 12 residues. Germline V gene lookup returns CDR1 LNHDA and CDR2 SQIVND (reference sequence). J gave up 5 bases and V 10 bases, and 6 bases lay outside the gene matches. CDR3 amino acids: CATNTGGTEAFF. The CDR3, as DNA: TGTGCCACCAACACAGGGGGGACTGAAGCTTTCTTT.

The chain recombines TRBV2 with TRBJ1-6; 8 bases map to TRBD1. Germline assignment: CDR1 SNHLY and CDR2 FYNNEI. Trimming at V came to 4 bases and at J to 11 bases, leaving 10 bases not matched to a gene. The CDR3 is 15 residues long. The DNA of the CDR3 is TGTGCCAGCAGTGCAGGGGGCGTAAGTTATCCACCCCTCCACTTT. Translating gives CASSAGGVSYPPLHF.

The CDR3 region is CASSRPTSGGYEQYF. CDR3 nucleotide sequence: TGTGCCAGCAGTCGACCGACTAGCGGGGGGTACGAGCAGTACTTC. This rearrangement joins TRBV5-4 to TRBJ2-7; 13 bases align to TRBD2. Germline-derived CDR1 and CDR2 are SGHNT and YYREEE (reference sequence). CDR3 size: 15 residues. V lost 5 bases, J lost 4 bases, and 6 bases stayed unmatched.

This chain links TRBV28 with TRBJ1-2; D is perhaps TRBD1 (6 bases). Trimming removed 2 bases from V and 4 bases from J, with 14 bases in between. CDR1 and CDR2 from the germline V gene are MDHEN and SYDVKM. The CDR3 is 15 amino acids. CDR3 DNA sequence: TGTGCCAGCAGTTTAAGGGGGACGGGCGTCTATGGCTACACCTTC. Amino acids: CASSLRGTGVYGYTF.

This clone occurred a few times. This chain joins TRBV10-3 and TRBJ2-1; D uncertain. This CDR3 contains 11 residues. Germline CDR1 is ENHRY and CDR2 is SYGVKD. V gave up 5 bases and J gave up 8 bases, with 7 bases separating them. This CDR3 is CAISSTDEQFF. For the CDR3, the DNA is TGTGCCATCAGTAGCACGGATGAGCAGTTCTTC.

This clone was seen once. The CDR3 sequence is CASSSNWTGAINGNTIYF. As DNA, the CDR3 is TGTGCCAGCAGCTCAAATTGGACTGGCGCGATTAATGGAAACACCATATATTTT. This chain links TRBV7-7 with TRBJ1-3, with D hard to call. Germline V gene sequence: CDR1 SSHAT, CDR2 FNYEAQ (reference sequence). V lost 4 bases and J lost 3, with 22 bases in between. This CDR3 region has 18 residues.

CDR3 nucleotides: TGTGCCAGCAGCCGGGGGACTCCTGGGATCACAGATACGCAGTATTTT. Its translation: CASSRGTPGITDTQYF. The chain uses TRBV3-1 (or the pseudogene TRBV3-2) and TRBJ2-3; the D gene is possibly TRBD2 (6 bases). From germline, CDR1 is LGHDT and CDR2 YNNKEL (reference sequence). V was pared by 4 bases and J by 2 bases, with 16 bases between. The CDR3 loop spans 16 amino acids.

The chain couples TRBV2 to TRBJ2-3; the D gene is possibly TRBD1 (5 bases). The CDR3 runs 13 residues. Trimming stripped 6 bases from V and 3 bases from J, with 10 bases between. Germline V CDR1 and CDR2: SNHLY, FYNNEI. In DNA form, the CDR3 reads TGTGCCAGCAGGGGGCAAAGGACAGATACGCAGTATTTT. This encodes CASRGQRTDTQYF.

V gene TRBV7-9 combines with J gene TRBJ2-7; TRBD1 agrees at 10 bases. J lost 3 bases, V lost 4 bases, and 9 bases had no gene match. Germline V gives CDR1 SEHNR, CDR2 FQNEAQ (reference sequence). This CDR3 is 16 amino acids long. CDR3 amino acids: CASSSRQGAPNYEQYF. As DNA, the CDR3 is TGTGCCAGCAGCTCCAGACAGGGGGCCCCCAACTACGAGCAGTACTTC.

This chain links TRBV3-1 (or the pseudogene TRBV3-2) with TRBJ1-1, with D unclear. The CDR3 has 14 residues. Germline CDR1 LGHDT, CDR2 YNNKEL (reference sequence). The V and J ends lost 6 bases and 3 bases respectively, with 14 bases between them. The CDR3 spells CASSPGEADTEAFF. The CDR3 nucleotides are TGTGCCAGCAGTCCGGGAGAGGCCGACACTGAAGCTTTCTTT.

CDR3: CASLNGPPGGEQFF. The CDR3 DNA follows: TGTGCCAGCCTAAATGGTCCACCCGGAGGTGAGCAGTTCTTC. V usage is TRBV2 and J usage is TRBJ2-1; D may be TRBD2 (5 bases). CDR3 size: 14 residues. V dropped 8 bases and J dropped 9 bases, with 20 bases sitting between them. Germline values: CDR1 SNHLY, CDR2 FYNNEI.

The chain is built from TRBV9 and TRBJ2-4; D ambiguous. Germline CDR1 reads SGDLS; CDR2 reads YYNGEE. V was clipped by 4 bases and J by 0 bases, with 17 bases between them. CDR3 length: 17 residues. CDR3: CASSRESRTLAKNIQYF. The CDR3 region has the DNA TGTGCCAGCAGCCGAGAGTCCCGTACGCTAGCCAAAAACATTCAGTACTTC.

This chain uses TRBV6-5 with TRBJ2-1, with a tentative D call TRBD2 (6 bases). The CDR3 runs 13 residues. The V end was cut by 6 bases, the J end by 4 bases, with 10 bases between. In germline, CDR1 is MNHEY, CDR2 SVGAGI. The CDR3 reads CASSKGLYNEQFF. The CDR3 DNA follows: TGTGCCAGCAGCAAGGGACTTTACAATGAGCAGTTCTTC.

This clone has only a few counts. The chain combines TRBV2 with TRBJ2-2; TRBD1 matches 7 bases. The V gene's germline CDR1 is SNHLY and CDR2 FYNNEI. There are 14 residues in the CDR3. Trimming removed 6 bases from V and 4 bases from J; junction bases left unmatched: 5. The DNA of the CDR3 is TGTGCCAGCAGACAGGGGTTCGGCACCGGGGAGCTGTTTTTT. Its translation: CASRQGFGTGELFF.

This chain connects TRBV9 to TRBJ1-2, with 8 bases aligning to TRBD1. Germline values: CDR1 SGDLS, CDR2 YYNGEE. CDR3 length equals 15 residues. The J segment lost 0 bases and the V segment lost 0 bases, leaving 1 base of the junction unmatched. This CDR3 reads CASSVDRGSNYGYTF. In DNA form, the CDR3 reads TGTGCCAGCAGCGTAGACAGGGGGTCTAACTATGGCTACACCTTC.

This sequence joins TRBV3-1 (or the pseudogene TRBV3-2) and TRBJ2-7, with a tentative D call TRBD2 (5 bases). The CDR3 has 14 residues. From germline, CDR1 is LGHDT and CDR2 YNNKEL (reference sequence). Deletions cut 1 base from V and 0 bases from J, with 7 bases between. The CDR3 DNA reads TGTGCCAGCAGCCAAGGGGCGGGCTCCTACGAGCAGTACTTC. This gives the protein CASSQGAGSYEQYF.

The V gene is TRBV5-1, the J gene TRBJ1-6; no firm D call. V was shortened by 2 bases and J by 3 bases, with 9 bases between the two germline ends. Germline CDR1 reads SGHRS; CDR2 reads YFSETQ. The CDR3 is 15 amino acids. The CDR3 is CASSFGEGYNSPLHF. The DNA of the CDR3 is TGCGCCAGCAGCTTCGGAGAGGGCTATAATTCACCCCTCCACTTT. Full variable domain (rest looked up from reference TRBV5-1 and TRBJ1-6): KAGVTQTPRYLIKTRGQQVTLSCSPISGHRSVSWYQQTPGQGLQFLFEYFSETQRNKGNFPGRFSGRQFSNSRSEMNVSTLELGDSALYLCASSFGEGYNSPLHFGNGTRLTVT.

The chain carries TRBV4-1 and TRBJ2-1; perhaps TRBD1 as D (6 bases). Germline V lookup: CDR1 MGHRA, CDR2 YSYEKL. This CDR3 is 15 amino acids long. Deletions cut 2 bases from V and 9 bases from J, with 17 bases between. The CDR3 region is CASSQRAGAIGEQFF. In DNA form, the CDR3 reads TGCGCCAGCAGCCAACGGGCAGGGGCAATAGGTGAGCAGTTCTTC.

V and J are TRBV7-9 and TRBJ1-1; 9 positions match TRBD1. Germline V gene sequence: CDR1 SEHNR, CDR2 FQNEAQ (reference sequence). This CDR3 has 16 amino acids. V lost 5 bases to trimming and J lost 0 bases; unmatched junction nucleotides: 7. DNA for the CDR3: TGTGCCAGCAGCCCCCCACAGGGGGCTCTGAACACTGAAGCTTTCTTT. It specifies CASSPPQGALNTEAFF.

The J gene is TRBJ2-3, the V gene TRBV7-2, with 11 bases aligning to TRBD2. Germline V gene data show CDR1 as SGHTA and CDR2 as FQGNSA. V lost 2 bases, J lost 2 bases, and 3 bases stayed unmatched. The length of the CDR3 is 16 residues. CDR3 sequence: CASSLTLAGVTDTQYF. DNA of the CDR3: TGTGCCAGCAGCTTAACACTAGCGGGGGTCACAGATACGCAGTATTTT. Supplemented by reference TRBV7-2 and TRBJ2-3, the full variable domain reads GAGVSQSPSNKVTEKGKDVELRCDPISGHTALYWYRQSLGQGLEFLIYFQGNSAPDKSGLPSDRFSAERTGGSVSTLTIQRTQQEDSAVYLCASSLTLAGVTDTQYFGPGTRLTVL.

The V gene is TRBV5-5, the J gene TRBJ1-2; D gene uncertain. V shed 2 bases and J shed 1 base, with 6 bases lying between them. The CDR3 sequence is 13 residues long. CDR1 SGHKS and CDR2 YYEKEE come from the germline V gene (reference sequence). The CDR3 nucleotides read TGTGCCAGCAGCTTCTCACTTAACTATGGCTACACCTTC. Protein: CASSFSLNYGYTF.

This chain uses TRBV6-5 with TRBJ2-3; D remains ambiguous. This CDR3 is built from 14 residues. V was cut by 4 bases and J by 0 bases, with 8 bases left in between. The germline CDR1 and CDR2 sequences are MNHEY and SVGAGI. This chain's CDR3 is CASSSFTSTDTQYF. CDR3 sequence (DNA): TGTGCCAGCAGTTCGTTTACTAGCACAGATACGCAGTATTTT.

The gene calls are TRBV2 and TRBJ2-7; 9 nucleotides agree with TRBD1. Per the germline V gene, CDR1 is SNHLY and CDR2 is FYNNEI. The CDR3 is made up of 14 amino acids. V shed 5 bases and J 5 bases; nucleotides not matched to a gene: 7. The DNA for the CDR3 is TGTGCCAGCAGTCCTGGGACAGGGACGGACGAGCAGTACTTC. This encodes CASSPGTGTDEQYF.

This rearrangement joins TRBV7-9 to TRBJ1-3; a weak D match, TRBD1 (5 bases). The V and J ends lost 1 base and 1 base respectively, with 14 bases between them. The CDR3 runs to 17 residues. The germline CDR1 and CDR2 sequences are SEHNR and FQNEAQ (reference sequence). CDR3 coding DNA: TGTGCCAGCAGCTTAGGCCAGGGCACCCCTTCTGGAAACACCATATATTTT. Its protein product is CASSLGQGTPSGNTIYF.

This chain joins TRBV11-2 and TRBJ1-5; D might be TRBD1 (6 bases). The CDR3 extends over 15 amino acids. The V end was cut by 1 base, the J end by 0 bases, with 7 bases between. Germline values: CDR1 SGHAT, CDR2 FQNNGV. CDR3 bases: TGTGCCAGCAGCTTAGGGACAGTTAGCAATCAGCCCCAGCATTTT. Its protein is CASSLGTVSNQPQHF.